The sequence of this T cell receptor (beta chain) was determined in a study of naive and memory T cell subsets. This CDR3 is built from 14 residues. Between the trimmed V and J ends, which lost 6 bases and 3 bases, there was a span of 17 bases. Germline values: CDR1 DFQATT, CDR2 SNEGSKA (reference sequence). Two oligonucleotides, mixed equimolar, formed the beta constant-region primer covering TRBC1 and TRBC2. TCRdb called the UMI-ligation and nested PCR reads again in MiXCR, with one record for every CDR3 protein. Here the sample spans approximately 85,000 distinct CDR3 sequences, 7% being singletons.

This TCR came from a human donor in good health. Sequencing used central memory CD4+ T cells from blood. The chain has TRBV20-1 and TRBJ1-1, with D unresolved. CDR3 sequence reads: CSAPGRRRDTEAFF. The CDR3 nucleotides are TGCAGTGCCCCGGGGAGACGACGGGACACTGAAGCTTTCTTT.